The present TCR beta chain was sequenced within a study of spatial heterogeneity in lung cancer. Study-level results: Counts of expanded intratumoral alpha and beta TCRs tracked tumor mutation counts.

V lost 3 bases, J lost 8 bases, and 16 bases lay in between. The CDR3 is made up of 14 amino acids. Germline values: CDR1 MDHEN, CDR2 SYDVKM. This clonotype appeared many times. Its antigen is undetermined. Time point indicated: sample taken at primary tumor resection. No cells were sorted before sequencing. The whole RNA sequenced was extracted from tumor, nontumor lung or frozen PBMC. The study tagged each TCR cDNA molecule with a unique molecular identifier. TCRdb passed the 5' RACE reads through MiXCR, listing each CDR3 protein once. Of under 4,000 distinct CDR3 sequences in the sample, roughly 6.1% were seen once.

This clonotype originated in a male donor with early-stage non-small cell lung cancer. The sequencing here drew on lung tumor tissue, taken at surgery. J is TRBJ1-2 and V is TRBV28; D is perhaps TRBD1 (5 bases). The CDR3 DNA sequence: TGTGCCAGCAGTTTTGATGGGACCCAGGGAGGCTACACCTTC. It codes for CASSFDGTQGGYTF.